These 16 T cell receptor beta chains were sequenced from one sample in a study of T-cell memory formation after mild COVID-19. Each CDR3 protein is one row after TCRdb ran MiXCR on the 5' RACE reads. The sample lists 400,000 to 500,000 distinct CDR3 sequences, around 20% seen once, with 7.5% to 10% in the top ten. The material sequenced was PBMCs or a T cell subset sorted from them (not recorded which). The receptor source for this set is an adult woman who had mild COVID-19 (a few samples of this study predate the infection). Cell type and time point are not known.

The chain uses TRBV14 and TRBJ2-2; D gene uncertain. The CDR3 is 16 amino acids. V shed 0 bases and J shed 5 bases, with 13 bases lying between them. In germline, CDR1 is SGHDN, CDR2 FVKESK. CDR3 sequence reads: CASSQEGPARTGELFF. The CDR3 bases are TGTGCCAGCAGCCAAGAGGGCCCGGCGCGGACCGGGGAGCTGTTTTTT.

In its sample, this clonotype was seen a few times. The J gene is TRBJ1-4, the V gene TRBV5-1; D unclear. V lost 0 bases, J lost 4 bases, and 7 bases lay in between. The CDR3 length is 14 residues. Germline loops: CDR1 SGHRS, CDR2 YFSETQ. This CDR3 is CASSLGNINEKLFF. The CDR3 DNA reads TGCGCCAGCAGCTTGGGGAATATTAATGAAAAACTGTTTTTT.

In the case of this clonotype: Its ends do not fully match the called genes, so a read error is possible. For the CDR3, the DNA is TGCGCCAGCAGCCAGGGGACAGGGGGGCTCCGATGGTTC. Encoded protein: CASSQGTGGLRWF. The rearrangement links TRBV4-3 to TRBJ2-7, with TRBD1 identical over 11 bases. Per the germline V gene, CDR1 is LGHNA and CDR2 is YSLEER. This CDR3 is built from 13 residues.

There are a few counts of this clonotype. J is TRBJ2-2 and V is TRBV10-3; no firm D call. Germline V gives CDR1 ENHRY, CDR2 SYGVKD. CDR3 length equals 17 residues. Trimming pared 3 bases from V and 3 bases from J, leaving 17 bases between. The CDR3 sequence is CAISDIYPAGDTGELFF. Written as DNA, the CDR3 is TGTGCCATCAGTGACATTTATCCAGCAGGTGACACCGGGGAGCTGTTTTTT.

This clonotype came up a few times. V gene TRBV7-9 combines with J gene TRBJ2-7; 7 bases align to TRBD1. The CDR3 extends over 15 amino acids. The trim removed 4 bases at V and 2 bases at J, leaving 8 bases unmatched. Germline-derived CDR1 and CDR2 are SEHNR and FQNEAQ (reference sequence). CDR3 sequence reads: CASSSGDSRTYEQYF. The CDR3 nucleotides read TGTGCCAGCAGCTCCGGGGACAGCCGAACCTACGAGCAGTACTTC.

This clonotype came up a few times. The chain employs TRBV11-2 and TRBJ2-7, with unresolved D. Germline loops: CDR1 SGHAT, CDR2 FQNNGV. This CDR3 has 13 amino acids. V gave up 1 base and J gave up 6 bases, with 10 bases separating them. This CDR3 is CASSLGKGLEQYF. CDR3 nucleotide sequence: TGTGCCAGCAGCTTAGGGAAAGGGCTCGAGCAGTACTTC.

The sample holds many counts of this clonotype. The genes are TRBV5-6 and TRBJ1-5; D is ambiguous. The germline CDR1 and CDR2 sequences are SGHDT and YYEEEE. This CDR3 comprises 16 residues. With 2 bases removed from V and 2 bases from J, the gap between germline ends came to 14 bases. CDR3 in amino acids: CASSLRPEYGNQPQHF. In DNA form, the CDR3 reads TGTGCCAGCAGCTTACGCCCAGAGTACGGCAATCAGCCCCAGCATTTT.

This chain uses TRBV6-2 or TRBV6-3 with TRBJ2-2; no definite D call. V lost 11 bases and J lost 4, with 17 bases in between. Looked up from germline, CDR1 is MNHEY and CDR2 is SVGEGT. This CDR3 is 14 amino acids long. The CDR3 DNA is TGTGCCTGCCTATCGGACCGACCCACCGGGGAGCTGTTTTTT. Protein sequence: CACLSDRPTGELFF.

The V gene is TRBV20-1, the J gene TRBJ2-1, with D perhaps matching TRBD1 or TRBD2 (5 bases each). Between the trimmed V and J ends, which lost 0 bases and 13 bases, there was a span of 16 bases. The CDR3 is made up of 13 amino acids. Germline V gene lookup returns CDR1 DFQATT and CDR2 SNEGSKA (reference sequence). The CDR3 DNA is TGCAGTGCTAGAGACCCCCTTAGGGACCAACAGTTCTTC. Residues: CSARDPLRDQQFF.

A few counts support this clonotype. CDR3 in amino acids: CASSFQRTYEQYF. The CDR3 DNA sequence: TGTGCCAGCAGTTTCCAACGTACTTACGAGCAGTACTTC. The V and J genes are TRBV6-5 and TRBJ2-7; no clear D. Germline lookup yields CDR1 MNHEY and CDR2 SVGAGI. The CDR3 sequence is 13 residues long. The ends were cut back, 4 bases at V and 4 bases at J, with 11 bases in the middle.

The V gene is TRBV29-1, the J gene TRBJ1-5; D gene unclear. The CDR3 is made up of 14 amino acids. Trimming removed 4 bases at V and 1 base at J, with 11 bases between. CDR1 and CDR2 (germline): SQVTM, ANQGSEA. CDR3 sequence reads: CSVARSGSNQPQHF. The CDR3 DNA reads as TGCAGCGTTGCGCGGAGTGGCAGCAATCAGCCCCAGCATTTT.

The rearrangement uses TRBV7-3 and TRBJ2-1; TRBD2 matches at 14 bases. CDR3 length equals 16 residues. Unmatched junction bases numbered 3, after V lost 0 bases and J lost 8 bases. Germline values: CDR1 SGHTA, CDR2 FQGTGA. This chain's CDR3 is CASSLTGLAGGYEQFF. Here the CDR3 DNA reads TGTGCCAGCAGCTTAACCGGACTAGCGGGAGGCTATGAGCAGTTCTTC. The entire variable domain, with the rest obtained from reference TRBV7-3 and TRBJ2-1, is as follows: GAGVSQTPSNKVTEKGKYVELRCDPISGHTALYWYRQSLGQGPEFLIYFQGTGAADDSGLPNDRFFAVRPEGSVSTLKIQRTERGDSAVYLCASSLTGLAGGYEQFFGPGTRLTVL.

This clonotype was seen a handful of times. The J gene is TRBJ1-2, the V gene TRBV20-1; no clear D. This CDR3 spans 10 amino acids. V was trimmed by 4 bases and J by 1 base, leaving 1 base between them. CDR1 is DFQATT, CDR2 SNEGSKA, per germline (reference sequence). The CDR3 DNA sequence: TGCAGTGCTAATAACTATGGCTACACCTTC. Amino acid sequence: CSANNYGYTF.

V is TRBV29-1 and J is TRBJ1-1, with D possibly TRBD1 on 5 matching bases. This CDR3 is 13 amino acids long. Germline values: CDR1 SQVTM, CDR2 ANQGSEA. V lost 4 bases and J lost 6, with 15 bases in between. CDR3 sequence (DNA): TGCAGCGTTGTCACCGCGGGACGCGCTGAAGCTTTCTTT. Amino acid sequence: CSVVTAGRAEAFF. Based on the CDR3 plus reference TRBV29-1 and TRBJ1-1, the full variable domain is SAVISQKPSRDICQRGTSLTIQCQVDSQVTMMFWYRQQPGQSLTLIATANQGSEATYESGFVIDKFPISRPNLTFSTLTVSNMSPEDSSIYLCSVVTAGRAEAFFGQGTRLTVV.

This clonotype appeared a few times. V is TRBV20-1 and J is TRBJ1-5; the D is unclear. There are 15 residues in the CDR3. Germline V CDR1 and CDR2: DFQATT, SNEGSKA (reference sequence). With 3 bases removed from V and 2 bases from J, the gap between germline ends came to 14 bases. Here the CDR3 DNA reads TGCAGTGCTAGTTCGGGAGCTAGGGGCAATCAGCCCCAGCATTTT. Encoded protein: CSASSGARGNQPQHF.

V gene TRBV7-6 combines with J gene TRBJ2-7, with 10 bases matching TRBD2. V was clipped by 5 bases and J by 5 bases; unmatched bases: 9. The CDR3 runs to 15 residues. The germline gives CDR1 SGHVS, CDR2 FNYEAQ. The DNA of the CDR3 is TGTGCCAGCAGCCCAGCTAGCGGGAGAAAGAACGAGCAGTACTTC. Protein product: CASSPASGRKNEQYF.